These 9 T cell receptor beta chains originate from one sample sequenced in a study of CD8+CD57+ T cells in acquired aplastic anemia. Genomic DNA was employed as the template in profiling TCR beta VDJ and CDR3. TCRdb reanalysed the reads using MiXCR and keeps one entry per CDR3 protein. The table has a few hundred thousand distinct CDR3 sequences, about a third seen once. Whoever was chosen for sequencing had shown CD8+CD57+ cell expansion by flow cytometry. The sequenced sample was sorted CD4+, CD8+, or CD8+CD57+ T cells (not recorded which) from PBMCs. All receptors derive from a human donor with aplastic anemia.

As regards this clonotype: A read error is possible here, since a much larger clone lies one base away. The final CDR3 position lacks the conserved phenylalanine or tryptophan, pointing to a likely read error. V gene TRBV29-1 combines with J gene TRBJ1-2, with 7 bases that match TRBD1. V shed 6 bases, J shed 1 base, and the junction held 11 bases outside the gene matches. The CDR3 length is 15 residues. CDR1 is SQVTM, CDR2 ANQGSEA, per germline. The CDR3 is CSVQGGQTNNYGYTL. The CDR3 DNA is TGCAGCGTCCAGGGGGGTCAGACAAATAACTATGGCTACACCCTC.

V and J are TRBV5-1 and TRBJ1-4; a weak D match, TRBD1 (5 bases). Per germline, CDR1 SGHRS and CDR2 YFSETQ. The CDR3 has 13 residues. Trimming took off 7 bases at V and 4 bases at J, with 11 bases between the two ends. The CDR3 nucleotides are TGCGCCAGCGCTCCGGGACTTAATGAAAAACTGTTTTTT. It codes for CASAPGLNEKLFF.

This clonotype was counted only a few times. This chain links TRBV7-8 with TRBJ2-5, with a tentative D call TRBD2 (8 bases). Germline V CDR1 and CDR2: SGHVS, FQNEAQ. With 5 bases removed from V and 3 bases from J, the gap between germline ends came to 13 bases. The CDR3 is made up of 14 amino acids. The CDR3 sequence is CASSPGGTEETQYF. Written as DNA, the CDR3 is TGTGCCAGCAGCCCGGGGGGGACAGAAGAGACCCAGTACTTC.

This clonotype was detected only a few times. The rearrangement links TRBV4-2 to TRBJ2-6, with D perhaps TRBD2 (6 bases). Germline loops: CDR1 LGHNA, CDR2 YNFKEQ. V was trimmed by 2 bases and J by 1 base, leaving 12 bases between them. The CDR3 length is 17 residues. The CDR3 DNA follows: TGTGCCAGCAGCCAACCCAGCGGAGGGTCTGGGGCCAACGTCCTGACTTTC. Translating gives CASSQPSGGSGANVLTF.

Notes on this clonotype: A much larger clone differs from this one at a single base, so this may be a read error. This rearrangement joins TRBV20-1 to TRBJ2-7, with 10 bases that match TRBD1. Trimming at V came to 0 bases and at J to 8 bases, leaving 10 bases not matched to a gene. This CDR3 is 15 amino acids long. Germline CDR1 DFQATT, CDR2 SNEGSKA (reference sequence). The CDR3 DNA reads TGCAGTGCTAGAGATGTTAGGGGGACAGGGGTCAAGCAGTACTTC. Protein: CSARDVRGTGVKQYF.

In its sample, this clonotype was seen many times. This sequence joins TRBV24-1 and TRBJ2-3; 9 bases match TRBD2. Germline CDR1 KGHDR, CDR2 SFDVKD. The CDR3 has 15 amino acids. The ends lost 6 bases at V and 4 bases at J; junction bases unmatched: 7. This CDR3 is CATSTGGGAADTQYF. CDR3 coding DNA: TGTGCCACCAGTACCGGCGGGGGGGCTGCAGATACGCAGTATTTT.

This clonotype was seen repeatedly, ten times or more. V and J are TRBV19 and TRBJ1-2; 10 nucleotides line up with TRBD1. This CDR3 is built from 14 residues. Germline V lookup: CDR1 LNHDA, CDR2 SQIVND (reference sequence). V shed 8 bases, J shed 6 bases, and the junction held 9 bases outside the gene matches. The DNA of the CDR3 is TGTGCCAGTCGCTGGCTGGACAGGGGGAATGGCTACACCTTC. Amino acids: CASRWLDRGNGYTF.

As for this clonotype: One end of the junction does not line up with germline, which may come from a read error. The rearrangement uses TRBV10-3 and TRBJ1-3; D is possibly TRBD1 (5 bases). Germline V gene data show CDR1 as ENHRY and CDR2 as SYGVKD. This CDR3 region has 15 residues. DNA of the CDR3: TGTGCCAGCAGTTTCACGCTGGGGCGTGGAAACACCATATATTTT. Its translation: CASSFTLGRGNTIYF.

This chain links TRBV13 with TRBJ2-7, with 9 nucleotides matching TRBD1. CDR3 length: 17 amino acids. The germline CDR1 and CDR2 sequences are PRHDT and FYEKMQ (reference sequence). Trimming removed 5 bases from V and 3 bases from J; junction bases left unmatched: 14. CDR3 protein: CASSRTPMDRGNYEQYF. The CDR3 region has the DNA TGTGCCAGCAGCCGAACCCCTATGGACAGGGGAAACTACGAGCAGTACTTC. Complete variable domain (other parts from reference TRBV13 and TRBJ2-7): AAGVIQSPRHLIKEKRETATLKCYPIPRHDTVYWYQQGPGQDPQFLISFYEKMQSDKGSIPDRFSAQQFSDYHSELNMSSLELGDSALYFCASSRTPMDRGNYEQYFGPGTRLTVT.